These 18 T cell receptor beta chains were sequenced from one sample in a study of blood T cell repertoires in COVID-19 (dated by TCRdb to the early 2020s). Libraries were built with the immunoSEQ multiplex PCR assay. TCRdb retrieved this table from immuneACCESS and kept in-frame rearrangements only. Not all clones are present; in checked studies, unresolved V genes account for under half, and no reason is known for the remainder. The sample table records 150,000 to 200,000 clones; approximately 89% of these occur just once. The ten largest account for around 0.77% of the sample. The sample was PBMCs or T cells enriched from blood (not recorded which). These TCRs come from a woman aged 18 to 35 who had recovered from COVID-19.

The chain combines TRBV18 with TRBJ2-7, with D possibly being TRBD2 (5 bases). Trimming removed 0 bases at V and 7 bases at J, with 19 bases between. This CDR3 spans 16 amino acids. Germline loops: CDR1 KGHSH, CDR2 LQKENI. DNA for the CDR3: TGTGCCAGCTCACCACCCTCGGGCGGGCCTTTAAGGGAGCAGTACTTC. Its protein is CASSPPSGGPLREQYF.

The gene calls are TRBV4-2 and TRBJ2-7; 8 bases line up with TRBD2. With 0 bases clipped from V and 1 base from J, the junction kept 8 bases outside the gene matches. This CDR3 contains 17 residues. Germline V lookup: CDR1 LGHNA, CDR2 YNFKEQ. CDR3 protein: CASSQDLGVAGSYEQYF. The CDR3 DNA reads as TGTGCCAGCAGCCAAGATCTGGGGGTAGCGGGATCCTACGAGCAGTACTTC.

The chain employs TRBV7-9 and TRBJ2-7; weak D call: TRBD1 (6 bases). Trimming stripped 3 bases from V and 2 bases from J, with 17 bases between. This CDR3 region has 16 residues. Per germline, CDR1 SEHNR and CDR2 FQNEAQ (reference sequence). The CDR3 sequence is CASSLFQTGAPYEQYF. CDR3 bases: TGTGCCAGCAGCTTGTTCCAGACAGGCGCTCCCTACGAGCAGTACTTC.

The chain uses TRBV7-3 and TRBJ2-3; TRBD2 is a possible D gene (7 bases). Germline-derived CDR1 and CDR2 are SGHTA and FQGTGA. The CDR3 runs 14 residues. With 4 bases removed from V and 5 bases from J, the gap between germline ends came to 13 bases. The CDR3 here is CASSSEGGLDTQYF. The CDR3 DNA reads as TGTGCCAGCAGCTCCGAGGGGGGGTTAGATACGCAGTATTTT. The full variable domain, with the rest looked up from reference TRBV7-3 and TRBJ2-3, is GAGVSQTPSNKVTEKGKYVELRCDPISGHTALYWYRQSLGQGPEFLIYFQGTGAADDSGLPNDRFFAVRPEGSVSTLKIQRTERGDSAVYLCASSSEGGLDTQYFGPGTRLTVL.

The chain employs TRBV5-1 and TRBJ1-1; D gene uncertain. Germline values: CDR1 SGHRS, CDR2 YFSETQ. The length of the CDR3 is 18 residues. Deletions cut 4 bases from V and 3 bases from J, with 25 bases between. In DNA form, the CDR3 reads TGCGCCAGCAGCAGCACGCGTCTGGGCCCCAAGACCGACACTGAAGCTTTCTTT. It specifies CASSSTRLGPKTDTEAFF.

As concerns this clone: Other nucleotide sequences in the sample specify the same CDR3. The rearrangement joins TRBV18 to TRBJ2-7; D unresolved. There are 12 residues in the CDR3. Germline CDR1 KGHSH, CDR2 LQKENI. The germline V and J ends were trimmed by 6 bases and 0 bases, with 6 bases remaining between them. As DNA, the CDR3 is TGTGCCAGCTCCCCGAGCTCCTACGAGCAGTACTTC. Its protein product is CASSPSSYEQYF.

The gene calls are TRBV27 and TRBJ2-7, with a weak D call TRBD1 (6 bases). The CDR3 is 14 amino acids. Trimming took 6 bases from V and 0 from J, leaving 12 bases between them. Germline lookup yields CDR1 MNHEY and CDR2 SMNVEV (reference sequence). The CDR3 sequence is CASRFQGSSYEQYF. The CDR3 DNA is TGTGCCAGCAGATTTCAGGGGAGCTCCTACGAGCAGTACTTC.

This chain uses TRBV30 with TRBJ1-1; 7 nucleotides agree with TRBD1. The V and J ends lost 3 bases and 3 bases, in that order; junction bases with no gene match: 4. CDR1 and CDR2 (germline): GTSNPN, SVGIG (reference sequence). The CDR3 loop spans 13 amino acids. CDR3 region: CAWSPQGDTEAFF. The CDR3, as DNA: TGTGCCTGGAGCCCCCAGGGGGACACTGAAGCTTTCTTT.

V is TRBV19 and J is TRBJ1-5; D remains ambiguous. Germline V lookup: CDR1 LNHDA, CDR2 SQIVND (reference sequence). This CDR3 is 16 amino acids long. V was cut by 8 bases and J by 0 bases, with 17 bases left in between. The CDR3 DNA is TGTGCCAGTTTGAGGAGGGTTGAGGCTAGCAATCAGCCCCAGCATTTT. Amino acids: CASLRRVEASNQPQHF.

The genes are TRBV11-1 and TRBJ1-4; 8 bases are a match to TRBD1. This CDR3 is built from 16 residues. With V trimmed by 6 bases and J by 6 bases, 12 bases remained unmatched. Germline CDR1 SGHAT, CDR2 FQDESV (reference sequence). The CDR3 sequence is CASSDRGRGEYEKLFF. The CDR3 region has the DNA TGTGCCAGCAGTGACAGGGGCCGCGGCGAGTATGAAAAACTGTTTTTT.

This chain connects TRBV6-5 to TRBJ2-7, with 8 bases fitting TRBD1. CDR1 is MNHEY, CDR2 SVGAGI, per germline. Trimming removed 1 base from V and 5 bases from J; junction bases left unmatched: 7. The CDR3 is 15 residues long. The CDR3 protein is CASSYLGRGRDEQYF. The CDR3 coding sequence is TGTGCCAGCAGTTACTTGGGCAGGGGGCGGGACGAGCAGTACTTC.

At least ten counts were recorded for this clone. J is TRBJ1-1 and V is TRBV11-3; possibly TRBD1 for D (5 bases). CDR1 and CDR2 (germline): SGHNT, YENEEA. V dropped 0 bases and J dropped 5 bases, with 16 bases sitting between them. The CDR3 sequence is 16 residues long. CDR3 DNA: TGTGCCAGCAGCTTAGATGGGCGGGGCGGAAGAACTGAAGCTTTCTTT. Its protein product is CASSLDGRGGRTEAFF.

This chain connects TRBV23-1 to TRBJ2-5, with a possible D match to TRBD2 (5 bases). TRBV23-1 is an ORF, and what it does is uncertain. V lost 11 bases and J lost 5, with 18 bases in between. The CDR3 contains 13 residues. CDR3 coding DNA: TGCGCCGCCCTCCCGGCCTGGAGGGAGACCCAGTACTTC. It codes for CAALPAWRETQYF.

The chain carries TRBV7-9 and TRBJ1-1, with D perhaps matching TRBD1 (6 bases). The germline V and J ends were trimmed by 4 bases and 6 bases, with 15 bases remaining between them. This CDR3 has 14 residues. Germline CDR1 and CDR2: SEHNR and FQNEAQ (reference sequence). In DNA form, the CDR3 reads TGTGCCAGCAGCTCAGGACAGACGAAGTCTGAAGCTTTCTTT. Encoded protein: CASSSGQTKSEAFF.

The rearrangement uses TRBV3-1 (or the pseudogene TRBV3-2) and TRBJ2-2; D gene uncertain. The germline V gene encodes CDR1 LGHDT and CDR2 YNNKEL (reference sequence). The CDR3 has 13 amino acids. V was shortened by 4 bases and J by 4 bases, with 7 bases between the two germline ends. CDR3 amino acids: CASSRSVTGELFF. In DNA, the CDR3 is TGTGCCAGCAGCCGCTCAGTCACCGGGGAGCTGTTTTTT.

This clone was counted a single time. The CDR3 sequence: CASSIWDRNTEAFF. The CDR3 DNA sequence: TGTGCCAGCAGCATTTGGGACAGGAACACTGAAGCTTTCTTT. This chain connects TRBV7-9 to TRBJ1-1, with 7 bases that match TRBD1. The CDR3 is 14 residues long. Germline CDR1 is SEHNR and CDR2 is FQNEAQ (reference sequence). The junction had 4 bases not matched to a gene; V was cut back by 5 bases and J by 1 base.

The chain uses TRBV19 and TRBJ2-1; D ambiguous. V lost 2 bases and J 9 bases, leaving 11 bases between the germline ends. The CDR3 sequence is 13 residues long. Per the germline V gene, CDR1 is LNHDA and CDR2 is SQIVND (reference sequence). CDR3 bases: TGTGCCAGTAGTATATCTAGACTGGGTGAGCAGTTCTTC. Its protein product is CASSISRLGEQFF.

This chain joins TRBV2 and TRBJ2-2; D perhaps matches TRBD2 (6 bases). The V end was cut by 5 bases, the J end by 1 base, with 8 bases between. The V gene's germline CDR1 is SNHLY and CDR2 FYNNEI. This CDR3 is 14 amino acids long. Here the CDR3 DNA reads TGTGCCAGCAGTTTGCGGGAGAACACCGGGGAGCTGTTTTTT. Its translation is CASSLRENTGELFF.